These T cell receptor beta chains were read from a single sample in a study of T cell repertoires in cytomegalovirus infection. TCRdb passed the reads through MiXCR, listing each CDR3 protein once. This table has approximately 300,000 distinct CDR3 sequences, 25% appearing once. Their antigens remain unidentified. Sequenced here: cultured PBMCs, sampled from culture after CMV antigen stimulation. These receptors originate from a human donor in good health (CMV status not recorded). Some clones in this sample may be carry-over from other donors' samples. Both conserved end residues are part of each CDR3. A D gene is named only where the DNA matches it firmly. Size is omitted from some rows. Given values are once, few, many or a class for expanded clones.

TRBJ2-7 | few | TRBV27 | TRBD1 | CASSWTGSREQYF | TGTGCCAGCAGTTGGACAGGGTCTAGGGAGCAGTACTTC
TRBJ1-1 | - | TRBV6-1 | - | CASRANPNTEAFF | TGTGCCTCCCGGGCAAACCCGAACACTGAAGCTTTCTTT
TRBJ1-5 | few | TRBV12-3/TRBV12-4 | - | CASSLRGAFSNQPQHF | TGTGCCAGCAGTTTGAGGGGGGCCTTTAGCAATCAGCCCCAGCATTTT
TRBJ2-1 | - | TRBV6-5 | TRBD2 | CASSTDLAGLYNEQFF | TGTGCCAGCAGTACCGACCTAGCGGGGCTCTACAATGAGCAGTTCTTC
TRBJ2-1 | once | TRBV5-6 | - | CASSEVGKYNEQFF | TGTGCCAGCAGCGAAGTCGGCAAATACAATGAGCAGTTCTTC
TRBJ2-5 | - | TRBV6-1 | - | CASNPSLGETQYF | TGTGCCAGCAACCCCAGCCTGGGGGAGACCCAGTACTTC
TRBJ1-6 | - | TRBV2 | - | CATRDTNNSPLHF | TGTGCCACCCGGGACACCAATAATTCACCCCTCCACTTT
TRBJ2-1 | - | TRBV5-1 | - | CASSGANEQFF | TGCGCCAGCAGCGGGGCCAATGAGCAGTTCTTC
TRBJ2-1 | few | TRBV11-2 | TRBD1 | CASSPWDSGNEQFF | TGTGCCAGCAGCCCCTGGGACAGCGGCAATGAGCAGTTCTTC
TRBJ2-3 | - | TRBV5-1 | - | CASSLSLLADTQYF | TGCGCCAGCAGCTTGAGCTTGTTGGCAGATACGCAGTATTTT
TRBJ2-1 | many | TRBV7-2 | - | CASSSYRDYNEQFF | TGTGCCAGCAGCTCCTATAGGGATTACAATGAGCAGTTCTTC
TRBJ1-3 | many | TRBV7-8 | - | CASSLALGNTIYF | TGTGCCAGCAGCTTAGCGCTTGGAAACACCATATATTTT
TRBJ2-3 | - | TRBV6-6 | TRBD2 | CASTRGGLGFRDTQYF | TGTGCCAGCACCCGCGGGGGGCTCGGATTTCGTGATACGCAGTATTTT
TRBJ2-4 | - | TRBV6-2/TRBV6-3 | - | CATALAKNIQYF | TGTGCCACTGCTTTAGCCAAAAACATTCAGTACTTC
TRBJ2-1 | once | TRBV6-8 | - | CASSYGGPNNEQFF | TGTGCCAGCAGTTACGGCGGGCCAAACAATGAGCAGTTCTTC
TRBJ2-7 | - | TRBV5-6 | - | CASTTSSSYEQYF | TGTGCCAGCACCACGAGCAGCTCCTACGAGCAGTACTTC
TRBJ1-1 | - | TRBV5-1 | TRBD1 | CASRPPGTGDTEAFF | TGCGCCAGCAGGCCCCCCGGGACAGGCGACACTGAAGCTTTCTTT
TRBJ2-1 | - | TRBV27 | TRBD2 | CASSLVGVAGSKSYNEQFF | TGTGCCAGCAGTTTAGTGGGGGTAGCGGGGTCAAAATCCTACAATGAGCAGTTCTTC
TRBJ1-4 | few | TRBV12-3/TRBV12-4 | - | CASRQTDLNEKLFF | TGTGCCAGCAGGCAGACAGACCTTAATGAAAAACTGTTTTTT
TRBJ2-7 | - | TRBV7-2 | TRBD2 | CASSRLAGSPYEQYF | TGTGCCAGCAGCCGACTAGCGGGATCCCCCTACGAGCAGTACTTC
TRBJ2-6 | few | TRBV24-1 | - | CATSDFGWGANVLTF | TGTGCCACCAGTGATTTTGGTTGGGGGGCCAACGTCCTGACTTTC
TRBJ2-5 | - | TRBV11-2 | - | CASLAGVQETQYF | TGTGCCAGCCTGGCCGGGGTTCAAGAGACCCAGTACTTC
TRBJ2-3 | - | TRBV11-3 | - | CASSLVSAVTQYF | TGTGCCAGCAGCTTAGTTTCGGCGGTAACGCAGTATTTT
TRBJ2-7 | once | TRBV29-1 | TRBD2 | CSVFTGTSGYEQYF | TGCAGCGTTTTTACCGGGACTAGCGGGTACGAGCAGTACTTC
TRBJ2-5 | - | TRBV28 | - | CASRRMQETQYF | TGTGCCAGCAGGCGAATGCAAGAGACCCAGTACTTC
TRBJ2-1 | - | TRBV5-4 | - | CASSLNIMGGLYNEQFF | TGTGCCAGCAGCTTGAATATAATGGGGGGACTCTACAATGAGCAGTTCTTC
TRBJ1-3 | once | TRBV7-2 | - | CASSAAVSSGNTIYF | TGTGCCAGCAGCGCGGCGGTTAGCTCTGGAAACACCATATATTTT
TRBJ2-1 | - | TRBV7-9 | TRBD2 | CASSSPRLAGNNEQFF | TGTGCCAGCAGCTCCCCGCGGCTAGCGGGAAACAATGAGCAGTTCTTC
TRBJ1-4 | few | TRBV4-1 | - | CASRQAYRTTNEKLFF | TGCGCCAGCCGTCAAGCCTACAGGACAACTAATGAAAAACTGTTTTTT
TRBJ2-1 | few | TRBV6-5 | - | CASSYSAGGYYNEQFF | TGTGCCAGCAGTTACTCGGCAGGCGGCTACTACAATGAGCAGTTCTTC
TRBJ2-1 | many | TRBV7-2 | TRBD2 | CASSLGLAGGGEQFF | TGTGCCAGCAGCTTAGGACTAGCGGGAGGGGGTGAGCAGTTCTTC
TRBJ2-1 | - | TRBV29-1 | - | CSADGGTYNEQFF | TGCAGCGCCGACGGGGGAACCTACAATGAGCAGTTCTTC
TRBJ2-1 | many | TRBV9 | TRBD1 | CASSVAGQGPYEQFF | TGTGCCAGCAGCGTAGCGGGACAGGGCCCATATGAGCAGTTCTTC
TRBJ1-2 | few | TRBV19 | - | CASSDTGTGAFRSGYTF | TGTGCCAGTAGTGACACCGGGACGGGGGCTTTCAGGTCTGGCTACACCTTC
TRBJ1-2 | few | TRBV5-1 | - | CASSSGAANYGYTF | TGCGCCAGCAGCTCCGGGGCAGCGAACTATGGCTACACCTTC
TRBJ1-5 | - | TRBV30 | TRBD1 | CAWSLNRGEQPQHF | TGTGCCTGGAGTCTTAACAGGGGTGAACAGCCCCAGCATTTT
TRBJ1-1 | many | TRBV6-1 | - | CASSPSTAGSNTEAFF | TGTGCCAGCAGCCCTTCGACAGCCGGGTCGAACACTGAAGCTTTCTTT
TRBJ2-6 | - | TRBV27 | - | CASTSGRAVSGANVLTF | TGTGCCAGCACGTCCGGCAGGGCAGTGTCTGGGGCCAACGTCCTGACTTTC
TRBJ1-2 | - | TRBV12-3/TRBV12-4 | TRBD1 | CASSPGQRGYTF | TGTGCCAGCAGTCCGGGACAGAGGGGCTACACCTTC
TRBJ1-2 | - | TRBV11-2 | - | CASSFIGWGTSYGYTF | TGTGCCAGCAGCTTCATAGGCTGGGGGACCTCCTATGGCTACACCTTC
TRBJ1-2 | - | TRBV7-9 | TRBD1 | CASSPTRQGGGYTF | TGTGCCAGCAGCCCAACCCGACAGGGAGGTGGCTACACCTTC
TRBJ1-4 | - | TRBV20-1 | TRBD1 | CSARSRTGRNEKLFF | TGCAGTGCTAGATCTAGGACAGGGAGAAATGAAAAACTGTTTTTT
TRBJ2-7 | - | TRBV10-3 | TRBD1 | CAARDSGGYEQYF | TGTGCCGCCCGGGACAGCGGAGGCTACGAGCAGTACTTC
TRBJ2-1 | - | TRBV20-1 | TRBD2 | CSARLAGLYNEQFF | TGCAGTGCCCGTCTAGCGGGACTATACAATGAGCAGTTCTTC
TRBJ2-7 | - | TRBV6-5 | TRBD2 | CASSYSGLAGAHSYEQYF | TGTGCCAGCAGTTACTCCGGACTAGCGGGAGCCCACTCCTACGAGCAGTACTTC